The 7 T cell receptor beta chains below all came from one sample that was sequenced in a study of blood T cell repertoires in COVID-19. Sequencing was performed with immunoSEQ multiplex PCR; in TCRdb, only in-frame clones are kept and a portion is missing. The data show 250,000 or so clones, 70% to 90% seen once. The material sequenced was PBMCs or T cells enriched from blood (not recorded which). Receptors originate from a woman aged 25 to 39 with acute COVID-19.

The CDR3 DNA sequence: TGTGCCAGCAGTAGGACTAGCGGTACCTACAATGAGCAGTTCTTC. Translation gives CASSRTSGTYNEQFF. The rearrangement joins TRBV27 to TRBJ2-1, with 10 positions matching TRBD2. The CDR3 runs 15 residues. The germline V gene encodes CDR1 MNHEY and CDR2 SMNVEV (reference sequence). The V and J ends lost 5 bases and 2 bases, in that order; junction bases with no gene match: 3.

The CDR3 here is CASSSRQGNSPLHF. CDR3 in DNA: TGCGCCAGCAGCTCCCGACAGGGGAATTCACCCCTCCACTTT. The V call is TRBV4-1, the J call TRBJ1-6; 8 nucleotides line up with TRBD1. V gave up 5 bases and J gave up 7 bases; unmatched junction bases: 4. The CDR3 is made up of 14 amino acids. CDR1 MGHRA and CDR2 YSYEKL come from the germline V gene.

The rearrangement uses TRBV9 and TRBJ1-4; 8 positions agree with TRBD1. CDR1 is SGDLS, CDR2 YYNGEE, per germline. V lost 4 bases, J lost 4 bases, and 3 bases stayed unmatched. The CDR3 covers 14 residues. For the CDR3, the DNA is TGTGCCAGCAGCCAGGGGGCTGATAATGAAAAACTGTTTTTT. Translating gives CASSQGADNEKLFF.

A few counts support this clone. At one end the junction does not follow the germline gene, possibly because of a read error. The chain employs TRBV5-4 and TRBJ1-1; D remains unclear. CDR1 is SGHNT and CDR2 is YYREEE in the germline V gene (reference sequence). The CDR3 contains 13 residues. The CDR3 region is CASTLGAGSEAFF. In DNA form, the CDR3 reads TGTGCCAGCACCTTGGGTGCAGGATCTGAAGCTTTCTTT. Drawing the rest from reference TRBV5-4 and TRBJ1-1, the complete variable domain is ETGVTQSPTHLIKTRGQQVTLRCSSQSGHNTVSWYQQALGQGPQFIFQYYREEENGRGNFPPRFSGLQFPNYSSELNVNALELDDSALYLCASTLGAGSEAFFGQGTRLTVV.

The CDR3 DNA is TGCGCCAGCAGCCAGGGACAGGGGGTGGAGACCCAGTACTTC. It yields the protein CASSQGQGVETQYF. This chain joins TRBV5-1 and TRBJ2-5, with 11 bases that match TRBD1. CDR1 SGHRS and CDR2 YFSETQ come from the germline V gene. Losses at the gene ends were 4 bases for V and 5 bases for J; bases not matched to a gene: 4. This CDR3 region has 14 residues.

The chain uses TRBV5-1 and TRBJ1-1, with a possible D match to TRBD1 (5 bases). V was clipped by 2 bases and J by 0 bases, with 11 bases between them. The CDR3 covers 15 residues. CDR1 is SGHRS, CDR2 YFSETQ, per germline. CDR3 amino acids: CASSLQGAVNTEAFF. As DNA, the CDR3 is TGCGCCAGCAGCTTACAAGGGGCGGTGAACACTGAAGCTTTCTTT.

The CDR3 here is CASSFLVKGRGEQFF. For the CDR3, the DNA is TGTGCCAGCAGTTTCCTAGTGAAGGGGCGTGGTGAGCAGTTCTTC. The chain carries TRBV28 and TRBJ2-1; D may be TRBD1 (5 bases). Trimming stripped 3 bases from V and 9 bases from J, with 18 bases between. The CDR3 sequence is 15 residues long. CDR1 and CDR2 from the germline V gene are MDHEN and SYDVKM.